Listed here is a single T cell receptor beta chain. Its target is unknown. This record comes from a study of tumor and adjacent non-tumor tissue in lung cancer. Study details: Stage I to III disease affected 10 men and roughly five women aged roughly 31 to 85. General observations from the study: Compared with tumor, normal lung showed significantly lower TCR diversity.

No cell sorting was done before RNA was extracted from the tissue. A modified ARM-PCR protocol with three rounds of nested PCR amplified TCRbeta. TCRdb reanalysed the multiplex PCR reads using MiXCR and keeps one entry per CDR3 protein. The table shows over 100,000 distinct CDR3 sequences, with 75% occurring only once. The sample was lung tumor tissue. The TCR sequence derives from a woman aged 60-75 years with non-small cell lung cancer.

Written as DNA, the CDR3 is TGTGCCACCAGATACTCAGGCTCTGGAAACACCATATATTTT. Amino acids: CATRYSGSGNTIYF. This chain uses TRBV6-2 or TRBV6-3 with TRBJ1-3; D not resolved. The CDR3 has 14 residues. CDR1 is MNHEY and CDR2 is SVGEGT in the germline V gene. Trimming removed 10 bases from V and 0 bases from J, with 13 bases in between.